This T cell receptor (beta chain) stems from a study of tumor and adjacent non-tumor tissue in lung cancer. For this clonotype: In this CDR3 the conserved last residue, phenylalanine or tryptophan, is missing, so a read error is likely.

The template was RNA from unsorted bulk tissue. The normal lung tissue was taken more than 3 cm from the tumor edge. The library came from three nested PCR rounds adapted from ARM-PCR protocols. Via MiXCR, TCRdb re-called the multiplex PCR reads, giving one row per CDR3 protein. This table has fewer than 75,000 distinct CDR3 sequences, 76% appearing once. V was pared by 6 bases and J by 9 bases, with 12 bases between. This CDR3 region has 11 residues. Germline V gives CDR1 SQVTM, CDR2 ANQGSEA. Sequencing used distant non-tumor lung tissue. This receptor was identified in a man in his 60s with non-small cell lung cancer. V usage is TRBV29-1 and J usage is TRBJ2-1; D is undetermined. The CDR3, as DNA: TGCAGCGTGAATTATGTGGGTGAGCAGTTCCTC. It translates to CSVNYVGEQFL.